These 20 T cell receptor beta chains were sequenced from one sample in a study of T cells in Graves' hyperthyroidism and ophthalmopathy. RNA transcripts yielded amplified TCR beta CDR3 regions. First-round RT-PCR with HTBI primers amplified the TCR CDR3 region. TCRdb independently ran MiXCR on the multiplex PCR reads; one entry per CDR3 protein. Among about 480,000 distinct CDR3 sequences listed, about 15% were seen once. The sequenced material came from blood. Receptors were obtained from a young woman with Graves' hyperthyroidism.

This clonotype showed up many times. The chain joins TRBV7-9 to TRBJ1-2, with 8 bases identical to TRBD1. The CDR3 length is 15 residues. V dropped 1 base and J dropped 1; count of bases not matched to a gene: 2. Germline CDR1 reads SEHNR; CDR2 reads FQNEAQ (reference sequence). The CDR3 nucleotides are TGTGCCAGCAGCTTAGGGGACAGGATTAACTATGGCTACACCTTC. Translated, it gives CASSLGDRINYGYTF.

This clonotype appeared many times. The CDR3 protein is CASSALAGVHEQFF. The CDR3, as DNA: TGTGCCAGCAGCGCGCTAGCGGGAGTGCATGAGCAGTTCTTC. The chain carries TRBV9 and TRBJ2-1, with 10 bases aligning to TRBD2. There are 14 residues in the CDR3. Germline V gene lookup returns CDR1 SGDLS and CDR2 YYNGEE. V lost 3 bases, J lost 8 bases, and 5 bases stayed unmatched.

Ten or more counts support this clonotype. The chain combines TRBV4-2 with TRBJ2-5; D unresolved. The CDR3 loop spans 13 amino acids. CDR1 LGHNA and CDR2 YNFKEQ come from the germline V gene. Trimming took 0 bases from V and 5 from J, leaving 7 bases between them. DNA for the CDR3: TGTGCCAGCAGCCAAGAGGATGAGGAGACCCAGTACTTC. This gives the protein CASSQEDEETQYF.

This clonotype has only a few counts. The V call is TRBV4-2, the J call TRBJ2-1, with 8 bases aligning to TRBD2. J lost 2 bases, V lost 4 bases, and 13 bases had no gene match. Germline V lookup: CDR1 LGHNA, CDR2 YNFKEQ. The length of the CDR3 is 18 residues. CDR3 nucleotides: TGTGCCAGCAGCCCTATAGGCGAGCGGGAGATAACCTACAATGAGCAGTTCTTC. This translates into CASSPIGEREITYNEQFF.

This clonotype was seen ten or more times. The J gene is TRBJ2-7, the V gene TRBV10-3; the match to TRBD1 covers 8 bases. Germline V CDR1 and CDR2: ENHRY, SYGVKD. The CDR3 loop spans 14 amino acids. The V segment lost 6 bases and the J segment 7 bases; nucleotides outside the gene matches: 11. For the CDR3, the DNA is TGTGCCATCAGCCCAGGGGGCGGTTCGGGTGAGCAGTACGTC. It is translated as CAISPGGGSGEQYV.

This clonotype came up many times. The chain is built from TRBV3-1 and TRBJ2-1; 13 nucleotides line up with TRBD2. CDR3 length: 18 amino acids. Germline V gene lookup returns CDR1 LGHDT and CDR2 YNNKEL (reference sequence). Trimming took 1 base from V and 5 from J; bases not matched to a gene: 8. DNA of the CDR3: TGTGCCAGCAGCCAAGGACTAGCGGGAGGTGAGTTCAACAATGAGCAGTTCTTC. This gives the protein CASSQGLAGGEFNNEQFF.

On this clonotype itself: Here the CDR3 omits its conserved ending phenylalanine or tryptophan, so a read error is the likely source. No DNA is shown, since the ends of the CDR3 on it are uncertain; the CDR3 is the one TCRdb lists. This chain's CDR3 is CASIYGGG. The gene calls are TRBV12-3 or TRBV12-4 and TRBJ2-4; no DNA check was done on the table's D call, TRBD2. The CDR3 sequence runs 8 residues, both termini included.

This clonotype was counted at least ten times. The chain joins TRBV24-1 to TRBJ2-1; 9 bases are a match to TRBD2. Per germline, CDR1 KGHDR and CDR2 SFDVKD. The CDR3 consists of 14 residues. V was pared by 9 bases and J by 6 bases, with 8 bases of the junction left unmatched. CDR3 DNA: TGTGCCACCCCCCTAGCGGGATATGCCAATGAGCAGTTCTTC. As protein: CATPLAGYANEQFF.

In this sample, this clonotype turned up many times. V and J are TRBV12-3 or TRBV12-4 and TRBJ1-2; a possible D gene is TRBD1 (5 bases). V was trimmed by 1 base and J by 5 bases, leaving 11 bases between them. The CDR3 spans 14 residues. CDR3 region: CASSLEASGYGYTF. DNA for the CDR3: TGTGCCAGCAGTTTAGAGGCGTCAGGGTATGGCTACACCTTC.

V is TRBV12-3 or TRBV12-4 and J is TRBJ2-5; 14 bases match TRBD2. CDR3 length equals 15 residues. V lost 6 bases and J lost 5; bases outside the gene matches: 5. CDR3 coding DNA: TGTGCCAGCAGCAGAGGACTAGCGGGAGGTGAGACCCAGTACTTC. This codes for CASSRGLAGGETQYF.

The genes are TRBV4-1 and TRBJ1-5; 7 bases map to TRBD1. The germline CDR1 and CDR2 sequences are MGHRA and YSYEKL. Trimming took 0 bases from V and 6 from J; bases not matched to a gene: 5. This CDR3 has 15 amino acids. CDR3 sequence (DNA): TGCGCCAGCAGCCAAGAAAGGGGGCTCGGTCAGCCCCAGCATTTT. Translation: CASSQERGLGQPQHF.

The V and J genes are TRBV12-3 or TRBV12-4 and TRBJ1-2; D unresolved. The CDR3 runs to 14 residues. V lost 2 bases to trimming and J lost 2 bases, with 9 bases between them. The CDR3 DNA is TGTGCCAGCAGTTTACCGGGGTTCAACTATGGCTACACCTTC. It encodes CASSLPGFNYGYTF.

This chain uses TRBV7-2 with TRBJ1-1; 9 bases line up with TRBD1. The CDR3 runs 16 residues. In germline, CDR1 is SGHTA, CDR2 FQGNSA. Unmatched junction bases numbered 3, after V lost 1 base and J lost 0 bases. CDR3 coding DNA: TGTGCCAGCAGCTTAGTGGGGACAGGGATGAACACTGAAGCTTTCTTT. Translation: CASSLVGTGMNTEAFF.

This clonotype was observed at least ten times. The chain couples TRBV12-3 or TRBV12-4 to TRBJ2-3; 7 bases line up with TRBD2. Trimming cost V 10 bases and J 0 bases; bases outside gene matches: 13. There are 16 residues in the CDR3. The CDR3 sequence: CAINPGGAGSTDTQYF. In DNA form, the CDR3 reads TGTGCCATCAACCCTGGGGGAGCGGGAAGCACAGATACGCAGTATTTT.

In its sample, this clonotype was seen many times. J is TRBJ1-1 and V is TRBV6-5; D unclear. CDR3 size: 16 residues. The germline gives CDR1 MNHEY, CDR2 SVGAGI. V gave up 0 bases and J gave up 1 base, with 12 bases separating them. The CDR3 coding sequence is TGTGCCAGCAGTTACTCGTACAGAGAATGGAACACTGAAGCTTTCTTT. Translated, it gives CASSYSYREWNTEAFF.

This clonotype has at least ten counts. The chain employs TRBV5-1 and TRBJ1-1; D is unclear. The CDR3 spans 12 residues. Germline CDR1 is SGHRS and CDR2 is YFSETQ. V was shortened by 4 bases and J by 6 bases, with 10 bases between the two germline ends. CDR3 in amino acids: CASSGDGSEAFF. DNA of the CDR3: TGCGCCAGCAGCGGGGATGGATCTGAAGCTTTCTTT.

This clonotype was recorded a few times. The gene calls are TRBV11-2 and TRBJ2-6, with D hard to call. V was pared by 5 bases and J by 2 bases, with 10 bases between. Germline values: CDR1 SGHAT, CDR2 FQNNGV. This CDR3 is built from 15 residues. CDR3 bases: TGTGCCAGCAGCCGTCCTGTGGCTGGGGCCAACGTCCTGACTTTC. This encodes CASSRPVAGANVLTF. Combining the CDR3 with reference TRBV11-2 and TRBJ2-6 gives the whole variable domain EAGVAQSPRYKIIEKRQSVAFWCNPISGHATLYWYQQILGQGPKLLIQFQNNGVVDDSQLPKDRFSAERLKGVDSTLKIQPAKLEDSAVYLCASSRPVAGANVLTFGAGSRLTVL.

This clonotype occurred many times. The chain recombines TRBV20-1 with TRBJ2-1; D gene unclear. V lost 0 bases and J lost 1, with 7 bases in between. The CDR3 consists of 14 residues. Per germline, CDR1 DFQATT and CDR2 SNEGSKA (reference sequence). The CDR3 spells CSARDPYSYNEQFF. For the CDR3, the DNA is TGCAGTGCTAGAGATCCGTATTCCTACAATGAGCAGTTCTTC.

This clonotype has a count of ten or more. V is TRBV5-1 and J is TRBJ2-3, with D possibly matching TRBD1 (6 bases). CDR1 and CDR2 (germline): SGHRS, YFSETQ. V was clipped by 7 bases and J by 0 bases, with 15 bases between them. This CDR3 has 15 residues. The CDR3 reads CASSDLGASTDTQYF. In DNA, the CDR3 is TGCGCCAGCTCCGACTTGGGGGCGAGCACAGATACGCAGTATTTT.

This clonotype was detected only a few times. This chain joins TRBV3-1 and TRBJ2-3, with 12 nucleotides matching TRBD2. The CDR3 has 17 residues. In germline, CDR1 is LGHDT, CDR2 YNNKEL (reference sequence). The V gene end was trimmed by 3 bases and the J gene end by 3 bases; junction bases not matched to a gene: 7. The CDR3 DNA follows: TGTGCCAGCAGCCATCAAAGACTAGCGGGAGCGACAGATACGCAGTATTTT. Protein sequence: CASSHQRLAGATDTQYF.